This T cell receptor (beta chain) is drawn from a study of T cell repertoires in cytomegalovirus infection. Study-wide points: Frequencies of public TCR beta families were cumulated, and this identified carriers of CMV plus the relevant HLA.

TCRdb reanalysed the reads using MiXCR and keeps one entry per CDR3 protein. The sample yields some 110,000 distinct CDR3 sequences, around 10% seen once. As to this clonotype: Antigen unknown.

This CDR3 comprises 17 residues. CDR1 and CDR2 from the germline V gene are SGHAT and FQNNGV. The V and J ends lost 4 bases and 8 bases respectively, with 24 bases between them. This TCR came from a human donor in good health (CMV status not recorded). Some clones in this sample may be carry-over from other donors' samples. This chain connects TRBV11-2 to TRBJ2-1; D is possibly TRBD1 (8 bases). Sequences were obtained from PBMCs, sequenced either directly or after in vitro stimulation (not recorded which). In nucleotides, the CDR3 is TGTGCCAGCAGCTCAATCTGGACAGGGCCAGGGAGGGATGAGCAGTTCTTC. Encoded protein: CASSSIWTGPGRDEQFF.